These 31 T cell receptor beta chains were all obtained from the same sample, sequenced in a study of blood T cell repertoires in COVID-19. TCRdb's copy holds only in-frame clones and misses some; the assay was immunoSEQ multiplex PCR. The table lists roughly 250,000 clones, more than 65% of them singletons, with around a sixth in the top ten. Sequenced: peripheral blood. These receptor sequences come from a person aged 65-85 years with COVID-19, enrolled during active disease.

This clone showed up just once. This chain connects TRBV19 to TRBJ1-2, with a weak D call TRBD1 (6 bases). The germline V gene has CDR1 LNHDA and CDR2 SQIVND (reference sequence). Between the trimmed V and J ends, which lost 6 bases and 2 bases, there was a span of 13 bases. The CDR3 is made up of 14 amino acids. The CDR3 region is CASSEYRANYGYTF. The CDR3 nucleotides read TGTGCCAGTAGCGAATACAGGGCGAACTATGGCTACACCTTC.

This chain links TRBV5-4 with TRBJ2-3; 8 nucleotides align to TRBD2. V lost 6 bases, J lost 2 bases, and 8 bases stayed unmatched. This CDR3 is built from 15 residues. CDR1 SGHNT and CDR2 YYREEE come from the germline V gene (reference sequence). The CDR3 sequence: CASKASGPFTDTQYF. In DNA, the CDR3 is TGTGCCAGCAAAGCTAGCGGGCCCTTCACAGATACGCAGTATTTT.

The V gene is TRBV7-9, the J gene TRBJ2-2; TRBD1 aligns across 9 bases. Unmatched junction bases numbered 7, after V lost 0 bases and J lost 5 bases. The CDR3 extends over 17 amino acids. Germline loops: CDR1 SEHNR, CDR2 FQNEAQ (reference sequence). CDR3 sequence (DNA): TGTGCCAGCAGCTTAGCGCCGGACAGGGGCGGGACCGGGGAGCTGTTTTTT. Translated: CASSLAPDRGGTGELFF.

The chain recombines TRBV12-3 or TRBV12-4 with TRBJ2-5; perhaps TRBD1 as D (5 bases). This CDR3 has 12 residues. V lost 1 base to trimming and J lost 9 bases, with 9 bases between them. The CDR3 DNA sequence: TGTGCCAGCAGTTTAGAGGGGCCGGCCCAGTACTTC. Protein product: CASSLEGPAQYF.

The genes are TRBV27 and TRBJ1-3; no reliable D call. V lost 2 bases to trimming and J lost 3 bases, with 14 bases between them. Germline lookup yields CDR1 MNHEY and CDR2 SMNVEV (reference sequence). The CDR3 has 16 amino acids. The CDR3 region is CASSLAVPSGGNTIYF. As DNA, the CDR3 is TGTGCCAGCAGTTTAGCGGTCCCCTCGGGTGGAAACACCATATATTTT.

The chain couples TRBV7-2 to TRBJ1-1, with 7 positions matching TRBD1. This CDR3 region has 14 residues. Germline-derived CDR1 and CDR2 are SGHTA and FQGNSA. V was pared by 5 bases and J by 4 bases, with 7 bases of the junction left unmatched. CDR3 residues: CASSARGRFTEAFF. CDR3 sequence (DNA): TGTGCCAGCAGCGCAAGGGGGCGGTTCACTGAAGCTTTCTTT.

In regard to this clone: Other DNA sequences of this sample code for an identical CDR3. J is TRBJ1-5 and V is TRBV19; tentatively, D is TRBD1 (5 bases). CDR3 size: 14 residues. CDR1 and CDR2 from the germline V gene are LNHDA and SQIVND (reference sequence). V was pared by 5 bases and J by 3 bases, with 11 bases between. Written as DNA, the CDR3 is TGTGCCAGTAGTCCCCGGGGGGTCAATCAGCCCCAGCATTTT. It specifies CASSPRGVNQPQHF.

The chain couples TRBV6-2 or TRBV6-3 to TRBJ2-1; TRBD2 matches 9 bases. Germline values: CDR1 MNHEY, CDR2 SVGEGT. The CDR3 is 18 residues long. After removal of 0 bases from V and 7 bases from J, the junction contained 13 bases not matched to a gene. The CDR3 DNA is TGTGCCAGCAGTTACTCCTTGGGGGAGCGGGGGGTTTTTAATGAGCAGTTCTTC. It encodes CASSYSLGERGVFNEQFF.

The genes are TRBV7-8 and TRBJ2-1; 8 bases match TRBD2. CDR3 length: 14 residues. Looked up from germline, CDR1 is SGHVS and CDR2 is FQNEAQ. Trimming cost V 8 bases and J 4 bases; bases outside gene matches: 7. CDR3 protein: CASQREIIYNEQFF. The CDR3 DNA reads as TGTGCCAGCCAGCGGGAGATAATATACAATGAGCAGTTCTTC.

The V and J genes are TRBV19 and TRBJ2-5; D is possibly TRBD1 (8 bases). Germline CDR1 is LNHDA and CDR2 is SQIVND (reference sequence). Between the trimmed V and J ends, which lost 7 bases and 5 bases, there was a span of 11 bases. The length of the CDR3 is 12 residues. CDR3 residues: CASNRGGETQYF. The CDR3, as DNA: TGTGCCAGTAACAGGGGGGGGGAGACCCAGTACTTC.

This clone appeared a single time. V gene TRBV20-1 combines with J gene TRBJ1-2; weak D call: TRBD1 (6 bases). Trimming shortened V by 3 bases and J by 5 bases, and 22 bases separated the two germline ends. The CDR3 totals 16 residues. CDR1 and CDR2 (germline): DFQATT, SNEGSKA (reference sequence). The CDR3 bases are TGCAGTGCTAGTGTACAGGGATCCAGTCCCGTGTATGGCTACACCTTC. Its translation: CSASVQGSSPVYGYTF.

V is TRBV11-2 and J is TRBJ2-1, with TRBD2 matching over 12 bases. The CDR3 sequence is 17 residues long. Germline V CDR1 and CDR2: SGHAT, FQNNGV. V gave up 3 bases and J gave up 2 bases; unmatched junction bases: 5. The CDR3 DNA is TGTGCCAGCAGCTTTGGGAGACTAGCGGGGGCCTACAATGAGCAGTTCTTC. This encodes CASSFGRLAGAYNEQFF.

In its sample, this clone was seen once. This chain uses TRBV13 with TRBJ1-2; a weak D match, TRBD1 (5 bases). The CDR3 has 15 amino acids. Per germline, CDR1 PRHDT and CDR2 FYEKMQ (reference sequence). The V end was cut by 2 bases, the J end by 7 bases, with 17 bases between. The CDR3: CASSLPWGNGGGYTF. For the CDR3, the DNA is TGTGCCAGCAGCTTACCCTGGGGTAACGGGGGTGGCTACACCTTC.

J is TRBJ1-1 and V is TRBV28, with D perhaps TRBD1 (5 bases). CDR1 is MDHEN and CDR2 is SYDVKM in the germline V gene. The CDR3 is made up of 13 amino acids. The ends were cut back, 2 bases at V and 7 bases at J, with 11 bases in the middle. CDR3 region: CASSLSRAGEAFF. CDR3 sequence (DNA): TGTGCCAGCAGTTTAAGCAGGGCTGGTGAAGCTTTCTTT.

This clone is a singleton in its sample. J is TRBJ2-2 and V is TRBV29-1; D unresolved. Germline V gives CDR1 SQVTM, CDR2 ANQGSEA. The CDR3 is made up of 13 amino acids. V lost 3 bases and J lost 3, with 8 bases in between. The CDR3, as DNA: TGCAGCGTTGATAACAGCTACACCGGGGAGCTGTTTTTT. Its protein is CSVDNSYTGELFF.

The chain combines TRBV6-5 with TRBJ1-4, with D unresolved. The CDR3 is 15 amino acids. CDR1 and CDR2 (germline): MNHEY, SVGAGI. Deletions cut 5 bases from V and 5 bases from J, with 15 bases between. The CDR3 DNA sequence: TGTGCCAGCAGTCGAGCCCCGAGTCCCAATGAAAAACTGTTTTTT. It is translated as CASSRAPSPNEKLFF.

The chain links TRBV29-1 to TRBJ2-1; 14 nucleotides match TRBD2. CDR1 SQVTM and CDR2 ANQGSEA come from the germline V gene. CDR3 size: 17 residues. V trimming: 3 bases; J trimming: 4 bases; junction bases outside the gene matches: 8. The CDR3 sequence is CSVDGLAGGSLYNEQFF. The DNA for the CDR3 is TGCAGCGTTGATGGACTAGCGGGAGGTTCCTTATACAATGAGCAGTTCTTC.

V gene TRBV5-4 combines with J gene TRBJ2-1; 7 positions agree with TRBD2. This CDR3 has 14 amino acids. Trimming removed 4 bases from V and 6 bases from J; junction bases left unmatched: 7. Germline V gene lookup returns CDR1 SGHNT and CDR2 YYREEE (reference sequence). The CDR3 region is CASSPGLGTNEQFF. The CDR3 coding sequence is TGTGCCAGCAGCCCCGGACTAGGGACCAATGAGCAGTTCTTC.

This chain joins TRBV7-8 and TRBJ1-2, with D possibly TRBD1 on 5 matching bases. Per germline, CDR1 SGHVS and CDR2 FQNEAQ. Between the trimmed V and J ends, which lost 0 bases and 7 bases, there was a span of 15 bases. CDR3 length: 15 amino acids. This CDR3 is CASSLAPQELRGYTF. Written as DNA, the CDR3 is TGTGCCAGCAGCTTAGCCCCACAGGAATTGCGTGGCTACACCTTC.

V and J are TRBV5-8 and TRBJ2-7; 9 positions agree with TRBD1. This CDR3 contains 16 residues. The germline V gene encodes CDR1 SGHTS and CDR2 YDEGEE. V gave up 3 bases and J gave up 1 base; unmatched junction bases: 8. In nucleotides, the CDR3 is TGTGCCAGCAGCTCGATATTACAGGGGGCATCCTACGAGCAGTACTTC. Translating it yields CASSSILQGASYEQYF.

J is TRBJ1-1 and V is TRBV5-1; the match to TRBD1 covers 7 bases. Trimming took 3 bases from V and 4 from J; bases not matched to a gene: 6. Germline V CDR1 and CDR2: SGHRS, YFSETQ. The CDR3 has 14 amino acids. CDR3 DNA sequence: TGCGCCAGCAGCTCGGGACAGTCGGCCACTGAAGCTTTCTTT. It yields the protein CASSSGQSATEAFF.

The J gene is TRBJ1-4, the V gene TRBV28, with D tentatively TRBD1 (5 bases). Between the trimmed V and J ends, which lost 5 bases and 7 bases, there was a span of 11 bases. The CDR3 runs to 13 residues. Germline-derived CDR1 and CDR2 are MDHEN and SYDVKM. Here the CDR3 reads CASSPQGPEKLFF. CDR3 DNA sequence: TGTGCCAGCAGTCCCCAGGGTCCTGAAAAACTGTTTTTT.

CDR3 region: CASSLTSSGGTPAITDTQYF. CDR3 bases: TGTGCCAGCTCACTCACTTCTAGCGGGGGGACTCCCGCTATCACAGATACGCAGTATTTT. The chain links TRBV18 to TRBJ2-3; 11 bases align to TRBD2. The ends lost 4 bases at V and 2 bases at J; junction bases unmatched: 17. The CDR3 has 20 amino acids. Germline CDR1 KGHSH, CDR2 LQKENI.

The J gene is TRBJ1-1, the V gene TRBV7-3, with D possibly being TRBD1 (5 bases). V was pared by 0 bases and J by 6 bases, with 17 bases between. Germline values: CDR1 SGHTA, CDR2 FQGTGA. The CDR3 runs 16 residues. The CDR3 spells CASSLTINSLGAEAFF. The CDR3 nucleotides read TGTGCCAGCAGCTTAACTATAAACAGCCTAGGGGCTGAAGCTTTCTTT.

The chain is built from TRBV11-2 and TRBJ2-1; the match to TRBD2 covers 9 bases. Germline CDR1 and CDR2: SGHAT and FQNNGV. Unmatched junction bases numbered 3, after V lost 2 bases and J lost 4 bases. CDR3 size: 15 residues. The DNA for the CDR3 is TGTGCCAGCAGCTTAATGACTAGCGGATACAATGAGCAGTTCTTC. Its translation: CASSLMTSGYNEQFF.

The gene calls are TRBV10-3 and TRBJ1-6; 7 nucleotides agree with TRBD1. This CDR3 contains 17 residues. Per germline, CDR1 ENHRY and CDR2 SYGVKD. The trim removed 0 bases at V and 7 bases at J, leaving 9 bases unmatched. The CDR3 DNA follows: TGTGCCATCAGTGAGTCGACTCTTGGGACAGACAATTCACCCCTCCACTTT. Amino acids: CAISESTLGTDNSPLHF.

In DNA form, the CDR3 reads TGTGCCAGCAGGTTCACAGTGAACACTGAAGCTTTCTTT. Translating it yields CASRFTVNTEAFF. The gene calls are TRBV3-1 (or the pseudogene TRBV3-2) and TRBJ1-1, with D unclear. CDR1 is LGHDT and CDR2 is YNNKEL in the germline V gene (reference sequence). The CDR3 length is 13 residues. V was clipped by 6 bases and J by 0 bases, with 8 bases between them.

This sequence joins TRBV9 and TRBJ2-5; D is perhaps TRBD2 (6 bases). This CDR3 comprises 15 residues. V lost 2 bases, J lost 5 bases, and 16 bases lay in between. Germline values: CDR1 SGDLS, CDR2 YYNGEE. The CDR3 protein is CASSVRGGEEETQYF. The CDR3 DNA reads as TGTGCCAGCAGCGTTCGTGGCGGGGAGGAGGAGACCCAGTACTTC.

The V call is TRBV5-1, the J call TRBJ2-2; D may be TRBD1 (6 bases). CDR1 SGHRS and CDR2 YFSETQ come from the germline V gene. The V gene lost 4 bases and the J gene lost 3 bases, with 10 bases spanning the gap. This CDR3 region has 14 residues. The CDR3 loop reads CASSPRTDTGELFF. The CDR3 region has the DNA TGCGCCAGCAGCCCTCGGACAGACACCGGGGAGCTGTTTTTT.

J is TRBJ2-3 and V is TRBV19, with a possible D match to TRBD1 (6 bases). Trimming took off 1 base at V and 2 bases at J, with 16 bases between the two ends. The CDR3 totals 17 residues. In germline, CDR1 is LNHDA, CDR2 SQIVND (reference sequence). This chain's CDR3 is CASSIGLSRGNTDTQYF. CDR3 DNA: TGTGCCAGTAGTATAGGACTCAGTAGGGGGAACACAGATACGCAGTATTTT.

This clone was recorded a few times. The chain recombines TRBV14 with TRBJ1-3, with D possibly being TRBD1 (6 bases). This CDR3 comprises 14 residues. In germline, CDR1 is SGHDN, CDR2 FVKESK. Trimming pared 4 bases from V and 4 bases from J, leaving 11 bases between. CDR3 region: CASSPLGAGNTIYF. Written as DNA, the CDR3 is TGTGCCAGCAGCCCCTTGGGGGCAGGAAACACCATATATTTT. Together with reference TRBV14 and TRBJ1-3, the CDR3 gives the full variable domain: EAGVTQFPSHSVIEKGQTVTLRCDPISGHDNLYWYRRVMGKEIKFLLHFVKESKQDESGMPNNRFLAERTGGTYSTLKVQPAELEDSGVYFCASSPLGAGNTIYFGEGSWLTVV.